These 27 T cell receptor beta chains were sequenced from one sample in a study of T cell clonotyping in hematopoietic cell transplantation. Time point in this sample: recipient sample about 28 days before transplant, after cytoreduction. Clones were read by immunoSEQ multiplex PCR, and TCRdb kept only the in-frame ones, dropping some. The sample records 25,000 to 35,000 clones, more than 85% being singletons. The source material was peripheral blood mononuclear cells, sampled before stem cell transplant. These receptors were obtained from a man aged 50 to 59 with acute myeloid leukemia. Some clones in this sample may be carry-over from other donors' samples.

This clone is judged large (0.1 to 1%). This chain links TRBV9 with TRBJ2-1, with 10 bases matching TRBD1. V gave up 8 bases and J gave up 3 bases; unmatched junction bases: 5. The CDR3 runs 14 residues. Germline loops: CDR1 SGDLS, CDR2 YYNGEE. This CDR3 is CARPGQGNYNEQFF. CDR3 nucleotide sequence: TGTGCCAGACCGGGACAGGGGAACTACAATGAGCAGTTCTTC.

The V gene is TRBV3-2, the J gene TRBJ1-1; the table's D call TRBD1 went unverified against the DNA. TRBV3-2 is annotated as a pseudogene. The CDR3 has 9 residues. In DNA form, the CDR3 reads TGTGGCGGGACAGGGGAAGCTTTCTTT. Translating it yields CGGTGEAFF.

The rearrangement joins TRBV28 to TRBJ1-3, with a tentative D call TRBD1 (6 bases). CDR3 length: 16 residues. Trimming shortened V by 5 bases and J by 0 bases, and 14 bases separated the two germline ends. Germline-derived CDR1 and CDR2 are MDHEN and SYDVKM. This chain's CDR3 is CASSQGGQLSGNTIYF. The CDR3 coding sequence is TGTGCCAGCAGTCAAGGGGGGCAGCTCTCTGGAAACACCATATATTTT.

This clone was detected only once. The chain couples TRBV9 to TRBJ1-2, with D uncertain. Germline CDR1 and CDR2: SGDLS and YYNGEE. The CDR3 totals 14 residues. V shed 4 bases and J shed 4 bases, with 14 bases lying between them. CDR3 sequence (DNA): TGTGCCAGCAGCCCCACGGACGCCCCCTATGGCTACACCTTC. It translates to CASSPTDAPYGYTF.

The chain is built from TRBV2 and TRBJ2-5; D remains ambiguous. The germline gives CDR1 SNHLY, CDR2 FYNNEI. V was shortened by 7 bases and J by 5 bases, with 11 bases between the two germline ends. The CDR3 has 12 residues. The CDR3 nucleotides are TGTGCCAGCACCAATCCCGGGGAGACCCAGTACTTC. Protein product: CASTNPGETQYF.

This rearrangement joins TRBV6-1 to TRBJ1-5; D is possibly TRBD1 (5 bases). Germline V gene sequence: CDR1 MNHNS, CDR2 SASEGT. This CDR3 has 15 residues. V shed 6 bases and J shed 6 bases, with 18 bases lying between them. In DNA form, the CDR3 reads TGTGCCAGCAGCAACCCGTCAGGGTTCGCTCAGCCCCAGCATTTT. This translates into CASSNPSGFAQPQHF.

This chain connects TRBV10-3 to TRBJ1-6, with D tentatively TRBD1 (6 bases). Trimming stripped 4 bases from V and 10 bases from J, with 14 bases between. Per germline, CDR1 ENHRY and CDR2 SYGVKD. The CDR3 totals 14 residues. The CDR3 DNA follows: TGTGCCATCAGTGCCGTAGGGGGTGGGTCACCCCTCCACTTT. Protein: CAISAVGGGSPLHF.

V is TRBV9 and J is TRBJ1-3, with a weak D call TRBD1 (6 bases). V was shortened by 3 bases and J by 3 bases, with 10 bases between the two germline ends. Germline V gene lookup returns CDR1 SGDLS and CDR2 YYNGEE. This CDR3 is 14 amino acids long. CDR3: CASSGQGSGNTIYF. The CDR3 DNA sequence: TGTGCCAGCAGCGGTCAGGGGAGTGGAAACACCATATATTTT.

This clone was detected only once. The chain is built from TRBV7-6 and TRBJ2-1, with a tentative D call TRBD2 (8 bases). This CDR3 is 14 amino acids long. Germline CDR1 and CDR2: SGHVS and FNYEAQ. Trimming shortened V by 5 bases and J by 12 bases, and 20 bases separated the two germline ends. CDR3: CASSADRAGRGQFF. The CDR3 bases are TGTGCCAGCAGCGCAGACAGGGCCGGGAGGGGGCAGTTCTTC.

V is TRBV28 and J is TRBJ1-6; 9 nucleotides line up with TRBD1. The germline gives CDR1 MDHEN, CDR2 SYDVKM. CDR3 size: 15 residues. V was pared by 5 bases and J by 10 bases, with 9 bases of the junction left unmatched. The CDR3 region is CASSEDRGGGSPLHF. The DNA of the CDR3 is TGTGCCAGCAGTGAGGACAGGGGAGGAGGATCACCCCTCCACTTT. Variable domain in full (rest from reference TRBV28 and TRBJ1-6): DVKVTQSSRYLVKRTGEKVFLECVQDMDHENMFWYRQDPGLGLRLIYFSYDVKMKEKGDIPEGYSVSREKKERFSLILESASTNQTSMYLCASSEDRGGGSPLHFGNGTRLTVT.

This rearrangement joins TRBV2 to TRBJ2-3; perhaps TRBD2 as D (6 bases). The germline V gene encodes CDR1 SNHLY and CDR2 FYNNEI. With 6 bases removed from V and 1 base from J, the gap between germline ends came to 14 bases. CDR3 length equals 15 residues. CDR3 region: CASSPTRLGTDTQYF. CDR3 bases: TGTGCCAGCAGCCCGACTAGGTTGGGCACAGATACGCAGTATTTT.

V gene TRBV30 combines with J gene TRBJ2-1; D may be TRBD1 (7 bases). Trimming cost V 4 bases and J 9 bases, with 22 bases left between them. CDR3 size: 15 residues. The germline V gene has CDR1 GTSNPN and CDR2 SVGIG (reference sequence). CDR3 protein: CAWNTGAGLVLEQFF. The CDR3 DNA sequence: TGTGCCTGGAACACAGGGGCGGGGCTGGTTCTTGAGCAGTTCTTC.

This clone appeared a few times. The rearrangement links TRBV6-1 to TRBJ2-2; D is unclear. The CDR3 extends over 12 amino acids. Germline CDR1 MNHNS, CDR2 SASEGT. With 8 bases removed from V and 5 bases from J, the gap between germline ends came to 9 bases. CDR3 nucleotide sequence: TGTGCCAGCGGGGTTGATACCGGGGAGCTGTTTTTT. It specifies CASGVDTGELFF.

This clone occurred once. CDR3 nucleotides: TGTGCCACCAGCAGCCGGGAGCTTCGGTACGAGCAGTACTTC. Its translation: CATSSRELRYEQYF. The V call is TRBV15, the J call TRBJ2-7; D may be TRBD2 (6 bases). Trimming removed 3 bases at V and 4 bases at J, with 13 bases between. The CDR3 sequence is 14 residues long. Germline V gives CDR1 LNHNV, CDR2 YYDKDF (reference sequence). The variable domain in full, with the rest retrieved from reference TRBV15 and TRBJ2-7, is DAMVIQNPRYQVTQFGKPVTLSCSQTLNHNVMYWYQQKSSQAPKLLFHYYDKDFNNEADTPDNFQSRRPNTSFCFLDIRSPGLGDTAMYLCATSSRELRYEQYFGPGTRLTVT.

The chain is built from TRBV11-2 and TRBJ1-5; D remains unclear. Germline CDR1 SGHAT, CDR2 FQNNGV. This CDR3 contains 14 residues. The V gene lost 0 bases and the J gene lost 4 bases, with 7 bases spanning the gap. The CDR3 here is CASSLERQNQPQHF. The DNA for the CDR3 is TGTGCCAGCAGCTTAGAGAGACAAAATCAGCCCCAGCATTTT.

V usage is TRBV2 and J usage is TRBJ1-2; possible D gene TRBD1, 5 bases. Germline V gives CDR1 SNHLY, CDR2 FYNNEI. This CDR3 has 14 amino acids. V gave up 8 bases and J gave up 7 bases, with 20 bases separating them. The CDR3 DNA reads as TGTGCCAGCGCAGACGGGTTCTCGGGGGTTGGCTACACCTTC. Protein product: CASADGFSGVGYTF.

The rearrangement uses TRBV11-3 and TRBJ1-1; D call uncertain. There are 14 residues in the CDR3. V lost 2 bases and J 1 base, leaving 8 bases between the germline ends. Germline CDR1 and CDR2: SGHNT and YENEEA. CDR3 amino acids: CASSLSGPNTEAFF. The CDR3 DNA follows: TGTGCCAGCAGCTTATCAGGACCGAACACTGAAGCTTTCTTT. The whole variable domain, remainder taken from reference TRBV11-3 and TRBJ1-1, is EAGVVQSPRYKIIEKKQPVAFWCNPISGHNTLYWYLQNLGQGPELLIRYENEEAVDDSQLPKDRFSAERLKGVDSTLKIQPAELGDSAVYLCASSLSGPNTEAFFGQGTRLTVV.

This chain uses TRBV15 with TRBJ2-7; D gene unclear. This CDR3 contains 12 residues. The V and J ends lost 4 bases and 6 bases respectively, with 10 bases between them. Per germline, CDR1 LNHNV and CDR2 YYDKDF (reference sequence). DNA for the CDR3: TGTGCCACCAGCAAACAGCTAGGCGAGCAGTACTTC. Translating it yields CATSKQLGEQYF.

This rearrangement joins TRBV28 to TRBJ2-2; D is perhaps TRBD2 (6 bases). The CDR3 has 14 residues. Germline CDR1 and CDR2: MDHEN and SYDVKM. Trimming took off 4 bases at V and 5 bases at J, with 11 bases between the two ends. Here the CDR3 reads CASSYAGRTGELFF. The CDR3 region has the DNA TGTGCCAGCAGTTACGCAGGGAGGACCGGGGAGCTGTTTTTT.

V usage is TRBV30 and J usage is TRBJ1-2; the match to TRBD1 covers 8 bases. Germline loops: CDR1 GTSNPN, CDR2 SVGIG (reference sequence). CDR3 length equals 13 residues. V was clipped by 4 bases and J by 3 bases; unmatched bases: 4. The CDR3 protein is CAWKDRGDYGYTF. In DNA form, the CDR3 reads TGTGCCTGGAAAGACAGGGGAGACTATGGCTACACCTTC.

CDR3 in amino acids: CASSLDAGRDEQYF. As DNA, the CDR3 is TGCGCCAGCAGCTTAGACGCGGGCCGCGACGAGCAGTACTTC. The gene calls are TRBV5-1 and TRBJ2-7; maybe TRBD2 (5 bases). This CDR3 comprises 14 residues. CDR1 and CDR2 (germline): SGHRS, YFSETQ. V lost 2 bases to trimming and J lost 5 bases, with 14 bases between them.

The chain combines TRBV5-4 with TRBJ2-3, with TRBD1 matching 7 bases. CDR1 SGHNT and CDR2 YYREEE come from the germline V gene (reference sequence). Losses at the gene ends were 4 bases for V and 2 bases for J; bases not matched to a gene: 10. The CDR3 has 16 amino acids. This CDR3 is CASSIGTDFTTDTQYF. The CDR3 bases are TGTGCCAGCAGCATAGGGACAGATTTTACCACAGATACGCAGTATTTT.

The chain carries TRBV29-1 and TRBJ2-1; D is unresolved. The CDR3 length is 13 residues. Trimming left V 6 bases short and J 2 bases short, with 11 bases between. CDR1 SQVTM and CDR2 ANQGSEA come from the germline V gene. The CDR3 spells CSVGSSTYNEQFF. CDR3 sequence (DNA): TGCAGCGTGGGCTCCTCCACCTACAATGAGCAGTTCTTC.

CDR3 in DNA: TGTGCCAGCAGTGAATTTGCAGGGAAAAGCAATCAGCCCCAGCATTTT. Translated: CASSEFAGKSNQPQHF. The chain has TRBV2 and TRBJ1-5; weak D call: TRBD1 (5 bases). This CDR3 spans 16 amino acids. The V end was cut by 2 bases, the J end by 1 base, with 12 bases between. The germline gives CDR1 SNHLY, CDR2 FYNNEI.

The CDR3 sequence: CASRLAGGNEQFF. CDR3 sequence (DNA): TGTGCCAGTCGACTAGCGGGAGGAAATGAGCAGTTCTTC. This chain connects TRBV19 to TRBJ2-1; 13 nucleotides match TRBD2. V lost 8 bases, J lost 7 bases, and 2 bases stayed unmatched. The CDR3 has 13 residues. Germline assignment: CDR1 LNHDA and CDR2 SQIVND (reference sequence).

CDR3 residues: CSVVLTSGLYEQYF. Here the CDR3 DNA reads TGCAGCGTTGTCCTCACTAGCGGACTCTACGAGCAGTACTTC. The J gene is TRBJ2-7, the V gene TRBV29-1, with 8 bases matching TRBD2. The ends lost 4 bases at V and 3 bases at J; junction bases unmatched: 8. Germline V CDR1 and CDR2: SQVTM, ANQGSEA. This CDR3 is 14 amino acids long.

Only one count was recorded for this clone. V and J are TRBV13 and TRBJ1-2, with D possibly matching TRBD1 (5 bases). Trimming took off 0 bases at V and 2 bases at J, with 10 bases between the two ends. Germline V gives CDR1 PRHDT, CDR2 FYEKMQ (reference sequence). There are 15 residues in the CDR3. For the CDR3, the DNA is TGTGCCAGCAGCTTAGGTAGTGGACACAACTATGGCTACACCTTC. This sequence encodes CASSLGSGHNYGYTF.